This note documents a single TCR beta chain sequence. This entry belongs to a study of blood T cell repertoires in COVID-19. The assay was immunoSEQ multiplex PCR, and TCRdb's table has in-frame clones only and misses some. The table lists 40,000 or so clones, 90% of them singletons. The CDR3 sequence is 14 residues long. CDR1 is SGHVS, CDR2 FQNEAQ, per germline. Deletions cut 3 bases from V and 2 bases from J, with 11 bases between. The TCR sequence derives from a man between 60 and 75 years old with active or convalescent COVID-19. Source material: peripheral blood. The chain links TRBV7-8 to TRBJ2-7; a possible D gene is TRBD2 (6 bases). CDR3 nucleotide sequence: TGTGCCAGCAGCTTGGGCGGGATGGCCTACGAGCAGTACTTC. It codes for CASSLGGMAYEQYF.